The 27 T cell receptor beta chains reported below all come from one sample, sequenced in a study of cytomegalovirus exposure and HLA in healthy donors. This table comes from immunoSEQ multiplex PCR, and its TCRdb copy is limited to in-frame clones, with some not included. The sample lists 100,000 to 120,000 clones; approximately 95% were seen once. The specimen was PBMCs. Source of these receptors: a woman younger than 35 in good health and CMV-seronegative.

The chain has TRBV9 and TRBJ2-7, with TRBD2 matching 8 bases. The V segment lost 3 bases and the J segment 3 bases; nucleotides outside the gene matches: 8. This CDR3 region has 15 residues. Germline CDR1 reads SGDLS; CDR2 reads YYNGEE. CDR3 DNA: TGTGCCAGCAGCGCCGGGGGGGGGCCGGGCTACGAGCAGTACTTC. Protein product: CASSAGGGPGYEQYF.

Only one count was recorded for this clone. The CDR3: CAWSAQRQGAKPQHF. CDR3 sequence (DNA): TGTGCCTGGAGTGCACAGAGACAGGGGGCAAAACCCCAGCATTTT. V usage is TRBV30 and J usage is TRBJ1-5, with 10 nucleotides matching TRBD1. V trimming: 1 base; J trimming: 10 bases; junction bases outside the gene matches: 10. This CDR3 is 15 amino acids long. Germline CDR1 and CDR2: GTSNPN and SVGIG (reference sequence).

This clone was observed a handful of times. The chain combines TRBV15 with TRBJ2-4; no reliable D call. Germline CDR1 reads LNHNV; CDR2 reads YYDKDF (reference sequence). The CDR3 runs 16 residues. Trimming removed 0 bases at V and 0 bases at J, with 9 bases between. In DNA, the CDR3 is TGTGCCACCAGCAGAGACAGCGCCCTAGCCAAAAACATTCAGTACTTC. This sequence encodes CATSRDSALAKNIQYF.

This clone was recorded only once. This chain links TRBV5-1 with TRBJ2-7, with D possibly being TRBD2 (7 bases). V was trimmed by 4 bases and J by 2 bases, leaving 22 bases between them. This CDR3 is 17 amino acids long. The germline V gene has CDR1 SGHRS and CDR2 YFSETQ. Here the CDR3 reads CASSKIGGAVAPYEQYF. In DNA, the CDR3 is TGCGCCAGCAGCAAAATAGGGGGGGCCGTCGCCCCCTACGAGCAGTACTTC.

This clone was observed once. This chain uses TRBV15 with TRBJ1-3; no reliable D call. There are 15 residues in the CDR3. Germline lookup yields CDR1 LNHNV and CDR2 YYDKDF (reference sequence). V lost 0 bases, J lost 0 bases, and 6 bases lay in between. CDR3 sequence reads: CATSRDRFSGNTIYF. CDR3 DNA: TGTGCCACCAGCAGAGATCGTTTCTCTGGAAACACCATATATTTT. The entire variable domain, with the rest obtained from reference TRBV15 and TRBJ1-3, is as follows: DAMVIQNPRYQVTQFGKPVTLSCSQTLNHNVMYWYQQKSSQAPKLLFHYYDKDFNNEADTPDNFQSRRPNTSFCFLDIRSPGLGDTAMYLCATSRDRFSGNTIYFGEGSWLTVV.

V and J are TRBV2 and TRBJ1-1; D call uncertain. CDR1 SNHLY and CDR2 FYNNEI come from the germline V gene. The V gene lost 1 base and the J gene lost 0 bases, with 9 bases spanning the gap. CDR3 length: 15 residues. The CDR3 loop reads CASSEGITVNTEAFF. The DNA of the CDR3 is TGTGCCAGCAGTGAAGGTATCACGGTGAACACTGAAGCTTTCTTT.

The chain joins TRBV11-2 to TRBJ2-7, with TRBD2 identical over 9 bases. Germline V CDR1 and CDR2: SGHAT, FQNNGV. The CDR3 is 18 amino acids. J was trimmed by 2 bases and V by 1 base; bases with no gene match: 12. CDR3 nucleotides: TGTGCCAGCAGCTTAGGAAGCCTAGCGGGGACCTCTGCCTACGAGCAGTACTTC. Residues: CASSLGSLAGTSAYEQYF.

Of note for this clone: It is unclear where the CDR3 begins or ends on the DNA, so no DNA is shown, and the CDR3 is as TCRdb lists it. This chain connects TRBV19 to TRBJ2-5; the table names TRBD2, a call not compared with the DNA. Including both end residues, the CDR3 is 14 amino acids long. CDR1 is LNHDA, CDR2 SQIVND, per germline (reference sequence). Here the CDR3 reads CASSPAALTGTQYF.

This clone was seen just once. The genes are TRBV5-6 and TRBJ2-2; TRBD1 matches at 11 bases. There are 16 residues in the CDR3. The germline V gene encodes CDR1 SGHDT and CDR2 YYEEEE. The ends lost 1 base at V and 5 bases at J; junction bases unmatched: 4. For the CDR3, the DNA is TGTGCCAGCAGCTTGTTGGGACAGGGGGGAACCGGGGAGCTGTTTTTT. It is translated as CASSLLGQGGTGELFF.

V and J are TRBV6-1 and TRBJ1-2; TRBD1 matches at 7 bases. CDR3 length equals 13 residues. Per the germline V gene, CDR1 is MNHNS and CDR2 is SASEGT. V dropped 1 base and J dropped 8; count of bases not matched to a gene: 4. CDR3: CASSEDRGWGYTF. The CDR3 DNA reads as TGTGCCAGCAGTGAAGACAGGGGATGGGGCTACACCTTC.

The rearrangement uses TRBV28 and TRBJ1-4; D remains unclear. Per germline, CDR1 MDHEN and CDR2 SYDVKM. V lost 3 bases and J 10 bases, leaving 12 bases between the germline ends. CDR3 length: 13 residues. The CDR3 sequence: CASSLPPGGKLFF. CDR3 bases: TGTGCCAGCAGTTTGCCACCTGGAGGAAAACTGTTTTTT.

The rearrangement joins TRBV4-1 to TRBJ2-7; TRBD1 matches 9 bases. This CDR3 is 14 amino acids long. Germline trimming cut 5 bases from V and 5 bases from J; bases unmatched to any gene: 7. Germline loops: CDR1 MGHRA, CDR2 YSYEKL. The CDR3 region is CASSRDRVGHEQYF. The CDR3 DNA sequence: TGCGCCAGCAGCAGGGACAGGGTCGGCCACGAGCAGTACTTC.

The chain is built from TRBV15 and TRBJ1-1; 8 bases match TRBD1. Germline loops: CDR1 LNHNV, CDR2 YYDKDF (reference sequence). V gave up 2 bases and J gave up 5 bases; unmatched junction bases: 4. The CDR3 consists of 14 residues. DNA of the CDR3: TGTGCCACCAGCAGAAACAGGGGGGGTACTGAAGCTTTCTTT. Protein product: CATSRNRGGTEAFF.

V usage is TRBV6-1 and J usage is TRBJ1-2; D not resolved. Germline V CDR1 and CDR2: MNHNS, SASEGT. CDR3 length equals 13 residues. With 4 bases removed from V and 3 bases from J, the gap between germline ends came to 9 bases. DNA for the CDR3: TGTGCCAGCAGTGTAGACAACGACTATGGCTACACCTTC. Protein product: CASSVDNDYGYTF.

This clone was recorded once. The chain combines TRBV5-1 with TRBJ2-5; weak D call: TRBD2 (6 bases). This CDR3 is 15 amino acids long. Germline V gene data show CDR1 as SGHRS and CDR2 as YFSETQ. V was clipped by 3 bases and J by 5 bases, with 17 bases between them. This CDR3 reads CASSWRPGDRETQYF. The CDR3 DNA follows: TGCGCCAGCAGCTGGAGACCGGGGGATCGGGAGACCCAGTACTTC. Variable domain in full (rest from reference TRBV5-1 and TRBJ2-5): KAGVTQTPRYLIKTRGQQVTLSCSPISGHRSVSWYQQTPGQGLQFLFEYFSETQRNKGNFPGRFSGRQFSNSRSEMNVSTLELGDSALYLCASSWRPGDRETQYFGPGTRLLVL.

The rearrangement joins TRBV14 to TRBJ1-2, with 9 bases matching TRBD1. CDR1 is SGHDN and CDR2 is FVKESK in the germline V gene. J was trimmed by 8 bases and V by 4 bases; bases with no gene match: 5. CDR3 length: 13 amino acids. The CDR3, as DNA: TGTGCCAGCAGCCCCCTGACAGGGGGAGGCTACACCTTC. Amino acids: CASSPLTGGGYTF.

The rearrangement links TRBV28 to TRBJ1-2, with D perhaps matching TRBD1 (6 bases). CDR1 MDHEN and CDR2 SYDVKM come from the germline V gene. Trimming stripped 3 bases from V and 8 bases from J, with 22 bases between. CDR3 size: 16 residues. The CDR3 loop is CASSLPPGQTSGGYTF. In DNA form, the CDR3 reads TGTGCCAGCAGTTTGCCCCCGGGACAAACATCGGGGGGCTACACCTTC.

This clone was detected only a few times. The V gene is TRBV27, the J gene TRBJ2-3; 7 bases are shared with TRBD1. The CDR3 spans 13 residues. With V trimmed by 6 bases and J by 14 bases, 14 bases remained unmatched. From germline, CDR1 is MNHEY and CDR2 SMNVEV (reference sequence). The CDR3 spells CASSTKPGQRSYF. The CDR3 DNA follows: TGTGCCAGCAGCACTAAACCGGGACAGAGATCGTATTTT.

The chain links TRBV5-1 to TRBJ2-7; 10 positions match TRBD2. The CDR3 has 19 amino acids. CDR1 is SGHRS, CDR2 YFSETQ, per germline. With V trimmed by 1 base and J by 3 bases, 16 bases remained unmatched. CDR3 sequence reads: CASSLWSGGASGGNYEQYF. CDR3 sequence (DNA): TGCGCCAGCAGCTTGTGGAGCGGGGGGGCCTCAGGAGGGAACTACGAGCAGTACTTC.

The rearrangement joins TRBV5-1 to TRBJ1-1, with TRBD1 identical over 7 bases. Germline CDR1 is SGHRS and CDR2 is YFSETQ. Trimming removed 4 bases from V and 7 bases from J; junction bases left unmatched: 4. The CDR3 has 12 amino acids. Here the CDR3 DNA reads TGCGCCAGCAGCCTGACAGGGATTGAAGCTTTCTTT. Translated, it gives CASSLTGIEAFF.

CDR3 amino acids: CATSPLGGGNYGYTF. As DNA, the CDR3 is TGTGCCACATCGCCGCTGGGGGGAGGGAACTATGGCTACACCTTC. The chain recombines TRBV28 with TRBJ1-2; D perhaps matches TRBD1 (5 bases). The CDR3 is 15 amino acids. Germline-derived CDR1 and CDR2 are MDHEN and SYDVKM. The V end lost 10 bases, the J end lost 2 bases, and 20 bases lay between the germline ends.

Here the CDR3 reads CAWSSKRGYNEQFF. As DNA, the CDR3 is TGTGCCTGGAGCAGTAAGCGGGGGTACAATGAGCAGTTCTTC. The chain joins TRBV30 to TRBJ2-1; 8 bases are a match to TRBD2. The germline CDR1 and CDR2 sequences are GTSNPN and SVGIG (reference sequence). The CDR3 has 14 amino acids. Trimming at V came to 3 bases and at J to 4 bases, leaving 5 bases not matched to a gene.

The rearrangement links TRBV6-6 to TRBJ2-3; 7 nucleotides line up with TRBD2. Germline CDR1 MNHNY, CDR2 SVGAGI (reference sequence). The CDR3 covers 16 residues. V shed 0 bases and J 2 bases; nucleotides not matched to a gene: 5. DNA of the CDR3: TGTGCCAGCAGTTACTCGAGGGAGGGTCCCACAGATACGCAGTATTTT. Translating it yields CASSYSREGPTDTQYF.

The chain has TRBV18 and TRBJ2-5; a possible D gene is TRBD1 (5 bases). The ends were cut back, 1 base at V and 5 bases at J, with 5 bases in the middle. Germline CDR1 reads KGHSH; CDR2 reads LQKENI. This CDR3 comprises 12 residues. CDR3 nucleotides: TGTGCCAGCTCACCACAGGGGGAGACCCAGTACTTC. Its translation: CASSPQGETQYF.

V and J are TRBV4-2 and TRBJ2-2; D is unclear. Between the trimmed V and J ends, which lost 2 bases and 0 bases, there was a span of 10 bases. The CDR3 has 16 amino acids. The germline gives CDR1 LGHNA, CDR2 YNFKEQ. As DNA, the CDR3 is TGTGCCAGCAGCCAATTAGTCATTTCGAACACCGGGGAGCTGTTTTTT. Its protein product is CASSQLVISNTGELFF.

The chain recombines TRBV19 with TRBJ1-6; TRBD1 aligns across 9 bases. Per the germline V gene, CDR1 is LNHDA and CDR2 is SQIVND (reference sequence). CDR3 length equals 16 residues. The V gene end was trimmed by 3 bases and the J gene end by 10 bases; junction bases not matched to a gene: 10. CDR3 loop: CASSMPPGTGYSPLHF. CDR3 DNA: TGTGCCAGTAGTATGCCCCCGGGGACAGGGTACTCACCCCTCCACTTT.

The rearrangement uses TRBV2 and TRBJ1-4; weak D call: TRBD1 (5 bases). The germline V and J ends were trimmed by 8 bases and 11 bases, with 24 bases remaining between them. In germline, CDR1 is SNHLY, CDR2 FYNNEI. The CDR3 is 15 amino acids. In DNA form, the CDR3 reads TGTGCCAGCGCCCGAACCAGGGAGGGCCATTGGAAACTGTTTTTT. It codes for CASARTREGHWKLFF.